One sample yielded the 15 T cell receptor beta chains listed below, sequenced in a study of response to subunit inactivated influenza vaccine (dated by TCRdb to 2017 to 2018). Libraries were prepared through RT-PCR. Sequencing instrument: Illumina HiSeq 2500. In-frame beta chains were kept once TCRdb had trimmed the public reads at Q25 with fastp and called clones with MiXCR. Each entry is one CDR3 protein sequence, shown with its most common DNA and genes. This sample has about 520,000 distinct CDR3 sequences in its table, and approximately 7.8% of those were observed once. The top ten constitute about 12% of the sample. Source: PBMCs from blood, taken about 23 months after vaccination. The receptors originated from a man aged 45 to 75 who received an inactivated influenza vaccine. Donor details come from another sample of the same person, matched by shared clones.

This clonotype appeared a few times. The chain links TRBV20-1 to TRBJ1-3; the D gene is possibly TRBD1 (5 bases). V gave up 2 bases and J gave up 3 bases, with 11 bases separating them. Per germline, CDR1 DFQATT and CDR2 SNEGSKA (reference sequence). This CDR3 region has 14 residues. CDR3 region: CSARSREHGNTIYF. For the CDR3, the DNA is TGCAGTGCTAGATCCAGGGAGCATGGAAACACCATATATTTT.

This clonotype was counted many times. The chain recombines TRBV5-1 with TRBJ2-2; 9 nucleotides match TRBD1. Germline CDR1 SGHRS, CDR2 YFSETQ. J lost 5 bases, V lost 3 bases, and 8 bases had no gene match. CDR3 length: 16 residues. The CDR3 protein is CASSSSGTGITGELFF. CDR3 bases: TGCGCCAGCAGCTCGTCCGGGACAGGGATTACCGGGGAGCTGTTTTTT. Full variable domain (remainder filled in from reference TRBV5-1 and TRBJ2-2): KAGVTQTPRYLIKTRGQQVTLSCSPISGHRSVSWYQQTPGQGLQFLFEYFSETQRNKGNFPGRFSGRQFSNSRSEMNVSTLELGDSALYLCASSSSGTGITGELFFGEGSRLTVL.

This chain links TRBV15 with TRBJ2-1; TRBD1 is a possible D gene (6 bases). The CDR3 length is 13 residues. Looked up from germline, CDR1 is LNHNV and CDR2 is YYDKDF (reference sequence). The germline V and J ends were trimmed by 4 bases and 9 bases, with 13 bases remaining between them. CDR3 residues: CATSMHRDSEQFF. The CDR3 coding sequence is TGTGCCACCAGCATGCACAGGGATAGTGAGCAGTTCTTC.

This rearrangement joins TRBV7-8 to TRBJ2-5; 11 bases are shared with TRBD2. Germline CDR1 SGHVS, CDR2 FQNEAQ. The CDR3 runs 16 residues. The ends lost 5 bases at V and 4 bases at J; junction bases unmatched: 9. CDR3 in DNA: TGTGCCAGCAGCGGAGGTAGCGGGAGGGCCTCAGAGACCCAGTACTTC. Protein: CASSGGSGRASETQYF.

The chain links TRBV5-6 to TRBJ2-7, with D unresolved. This CDR3 comprises 14 residues. With 4 bases removed from V and 0 bases from J, the gap between germline ends came to 11 bases. Germline lookup yields CDR1 SGHDT and CDR2 YYEEEE. In nucleotides, the CDR3 is TGTGCCAGCAGCCCCGGGCCAGTCTCCTACGAGCAGTACTTC. It translates to CASSPGPVSYEQYF.

The chain has TRBV3-1 and TRBJ2-2; a weak D match, TRBD2 (6 bases). V lost 0 bases, J lost 7 bases, and 15 bases lay in between. CDR3 length equals 16 residues. In germline, CDR1 is LGHDT, CDR2 YNNKEL (reference sequence). As DNA, the CDR3 is TGTGCCAGCAGCCAAGATCCCGCTGGAGGGAACGGGGAGCTGTTTTTT. Its protein product is CASSQDPAGGNGELFF.

This clonotype was seen more than once but under ten times. The chain links TRBV29-1 to TRBJ2-3; tentatively, D is TRBD1 (6 bases). V lost 0 bases, J lost 0 bases, and 16 bases lay in between. The CDR3 loop spans 17 amino acids. Germline lookup yields CDR1 SQVTM and CDR2 ANQGSEA. The CDR3 region has the DNA TGCAGCGTTGAAGATCCGTATTCGGACAGAAGCACAGATACGCAGTATTTT. It yields the protein CSVEDPYSDRSTDTQYF.

The table lists this clonotype with many counts. The gene calls are TRBV5-4 and TRBJ2-1; D gene uncertain. V dropped 4 bases and J dropped 7 bases, with 12 bases sitting between them. This CDR3 spans 13 amino acids. Germline V lookup: CDR1 SGHNT, CDR2 YYREEE (reference sequence). The CDR3 DNA follows: TGTGCCAGCAGCCCACGCTCTGGAAATGAGCAGTTCTTC. Translation: CASSPRSGNEQFF.

The chain joins TRBV30 to TRBJ2-2; TRBD1 might be the D (6 bases). V was cut by 4 bases and J by 0 bases, with 12 bases left in between. The CDR3 totals 15 residues. Germline CDR1 GTSNPN, CDR2 SVGIG (reference sequence). CDR3 amino acids: CAWTGTLANTGELFF. The DNA of the CDR3 is TGTGCCTGGACCGGGACACTCGCGAACACCGGGGAGCTGTTTTTT. Full variable domain (outside the CDR3, taken from reference TRBV30 and TRBJ2-2): SQTIHQWPATLVQPVGSPLSLECTVEGTSNPNLYWYRQAAGRGLQLLFYSVGIGQISSEVPQNLSASRPQDRQFILSSKKLLLSDSGFYLCAWTGTLANTGELFFGEGSRLTVL.

This clonotype was observed at least ten times. The chain combines TRBV20-1 with TRBJ2-7; 7 positions agree with TRBD2. CDR1 DFQATT and CDR2 SNEGSKA come from the germline V gene (reference sequence). The CDR3 length is 13 residues. CDR3 coding DNA: TGCAGCGGGGATGGCGGGAGATCCTACGAGCAGTACTTC. Protein product: CSGDGGRSYEQYF.

The chain employs TRBV12-3 or TRBV12-4 and TRBJ2-1; D is ambiguous. The V end was cut by 6 bases, the J end by 6 bases, with 9 bases between. The CDR3 runs 12 residues. This chain's CDR3 is CASSTWGNEQFF. For the CDR3, the DNA is TGTGCCAGCAGCACCTGGGGCAATGAGCAGTTCTTC.

This clonotype was observed a few times. This sequence joins TRBV5-1 and TRBJ2-3, with 14 bases identical to TRBD2. V shed 4 bases and J 0 bases; nucleotides not matched to a gene: 1. Germline V gene data show CDR1 as SGHRS and CDR2 as YFSETQ. There are 16 residues in the CDR3. CDR3 nucleotide sequence: TGCGCCAGCAGCCGGACTAGCGGGGGGAGCACAGATACGCAGTATTTT. It translates to CASSRTSGGSTDTQYF.

This rearrangement joins TRBV29-1 to TRBJ1-1; D possibly corresponds to TRBD1 (5 bases). CDR3 length equals 13 residues. Between the trimmed V and J ends, which lost 6 bases and 1 base, there was a span of 12 bases. In germline, CDR1 is SQVTM, CDR2 ANQGSEA. The DNA for the CDR3 is TGCAGCGTCGCCGAAGGACAGAACACTGAAGCTTTCTTT. Protein: CSVAEGQNTEAFF.

Only a few counts were recorded for this clonotype. The chain recombines TRBV4-1 with TRBJ1-2; TRBD1 agrees at 10 bases. This CDR3 is 16 amino acids long. The V gene's germline CDR1 is MGHRA and CDR2 YSYEKL. The V and J ends lost 4 bases and 4 bases, in that order; junction bases with no gene match: 9. CDR3 coding DNA: TGCGCCAGCAGCCGGCCGGGACAGGGGCAGAGCTATGGCTACACCTTC. This codes for CASSRPGQGQSYGYTF.

The genes are TRBV28 and TRBJ2-5, with D possibly being TRBD1 or TRBD2 (5 bases each). The CDR3 is 15 amino acids. Germline V gives CDR1 MDHEN, CDR2 SYDVKM. Trimming took 4 bases from V and 7 from J, leaving 19 bases between them. DNA for the CDR3: TGTGCCAGCAGTTCCTGGGGGTCAACAAGAGGGACCCAGTACTTC. This gives the protein CASSSWGSTRGTQYF.